Sequencing of this T cell receptor (beta chain) was carried out in a study of T-cell memory formation after mild COVID-19. Study information: For the most part, TCR clusters were specific to one donor.

General study findings and limits: Clones contracting across day 15 to 85 had a balanced CD4/CD8 profile; later expanding clones leaned CD4+. Proof of SARS-CoV-2 specificity was absent for the second-wave clones that crested on day 37.

V gave up 5 bases and J gave up 7 bases, with 9 bases separating them. Looked up from germline, CDR1 is MDHEN and CDR2 is SYDVKM. This CDR3 is built from 12 residues. TCRdb itself ran the 5' RACE reads through MiXCR, one entry per CDR3 protein. The sample yields around 340,000 distinct CDR3 sequences, approximately 15% seen once. About this clonotype itself: What it binds is not known.

The chain employs TRBV28 and TRBJ1-5; D remains ambiguous. This TCR came from a man younger than 35 who had mild COVID-19 (a few samples of this study predate the infection). Cell type and time point are not known. The sample consisted of PBMCs or a T cell subset sorted from them (not recorded which). CDR3 loop: CASSPPWQPQHF. CDR3 sequence (DNA): TGTGCCAGCAGTCCTCCATGGCAGCCCCAGCATTTT. The whole variable domain, remainder taken from reference TRBV28 and TRBJ1-5, is DVKVTQSSRYLVKRTGEKVFLECVQDMDHENMFWYRQDPGLGLRLIYFSYDVKMKEKGDIPEGYSVSREKKERFSLILESASTNQTSMYLCASSPPWQPQHFGDGTRLSIL.